These 20 T cell receptor beta chains were sequenced from one sample in a study of breast tumors, draining lymph nodes, adjacent tissues. TCRdb recomputed calls from the multiplex PCR reads with MiXCR, one row per CDR3 protein. The sample records approximately 52,000 distinct CDR3 sequences, around 40% being singletons. Input material: breast tumor tissue. These receptors all stem from a female donor with breast cancer. Some clones in this sample may be carry-over from other donors' samples.

The count of this clonotype is one. This chain connects TRBV9 to TRBJ1-5; 8 nucleotides align to TRBD1. The V and J ends lost 4 bases and 5 bases, in that order; junction bases with no gene match: 5. The germline V gene has CDR1 SGDLS and CDR2 YYNGEE. The CDR3 covers 14 residues. CDR3 sequence (DNA): TGTGCCAGCAGCCAAGGACAGGGAGATCAGCCCCAGCATTTT. This codes for CASSQGQGDQPQHF.

The rearrangement uses TRBV9 and TRBJ1-1; unclear D gene. Per germline, CDR1 SGDLS and CDR2 YYNGEE. This CDR3 region has 17 residues. The V end was cut by 4 bases, the J end by 2 bases, with 21 bases between. This CDR3 is CASSQVRFPGGNTEAFF. The DNA of the CDR3 is TGTGCCAGCAGCCAAGTGAGGTTTCCGGGAGGAAACACTGAAGCTTTCTTT.

Of note for this clonotype: One end of the junction fails to match germline, which may point to a read error. This chain links TRBV20-1 with TRBJ2-5; TRBD1 matches at 11 bases. This CDR3 spans 14 amino acids. CDR1 is DFQATT, CDR2 SNEGSKA, per germline (reference sequence). CDR3 coding DNA: TGCAGTGCTGGAGAGGGACAGGGGGTCAAGACCCAGTACTTC. It is translated as CSAGEGQGVKTQYF.

This clonotype was found many times. V is TRBV14 and J is TRBJ2-5; TRBD2 matches 7 bases. V dropped 0 bases and J dropped 5; count of bases not matched to a gene: 9. This CDR3 region has 16 residues. The V gene's germline CDR1 is SGHDN and CDR2 FVKESK. CDR3 protein: CASSQDQGGRRETQYF. In nucleotides, the CDR3 is TGTGCCAGCAGCCAAGATCAGGGCGGGAGAAGGGAGACCCAGTACTTC.

This clonotype showed up many times. Given a much more abundant clone one base away, this may be a read error. The CDR3 spells CSARRGIDLAGRRGYTF. The CDR3 DNA follows: TGCAGTGCCCGAAGAGGGATAGATTTGGCGGGGCGCCGTGGCTACACCTTC. V gene TRBV20-1 combines with J gene TRBJ1-2, with D perhaps TRBD1 (5 bases). Germline assignment: CDR1 DFQATT and CDR2 SNEGSKA (reference sequence). This CDR3 has 17 residues. V was cut by 6 bases and J by 7 bases, with 30 bases left in between.

At least ten counts were recorded for this clonotype. The rearrangement joins TRBV7-2 to TRBJ2-7; 11 positions agree with TRBD2. The ends lost 5 bases at V and 1 base at J; junction bases unmatched: 4. Per germline, CDR1 SGHTA and CDR2 FQGNSA. This CDR3 is built from 15 residues. The CDR3 nucleotides read TGTGCCAGCAGCACCGGGACTAGCGGTTCCTACGAGCAGTACTTC. Amino acid sequence: CASSTGTSGSYEQYF.

This clonotype was picked up many times. This chain joins TRBV6-1 and TRBJ2-2; 10 bases line up with TRBD2. The ends lost 8 bases at V and 7 bases at J; junction bases unmatched: 7. The CDR3 has 14 amino acids. Germline V gene sequence: CDR1 MNHNS, CDR2 SASEGT. CDR3 sequence: CASQLAGAGGELFF. The DNA of the CDR3 is TGTGCCAGCCAGCTAGCGGGAGCTGGCGGGGAGCTGTTTTTT.

In regard to this clonotype: This may be a read error: a much more frequent sequence differs by one nucleotide. The rearrangement joins TRBV3-1 to TRBJ1-2, with 7 bases aligning to TRBD1. Germline-derived CDR1 and CDR2 are LGHDT and YNNKEL (reference sequence). CDR3 size: 14 residues. The DNA for the CDR3 is TGTGCCAGCAACCAAGCTGACAGGGTACATGGCTACACCTTC. It translates to CASNQADRVHGYTF.

This clonotype was counted at least ten times. The rearrangement links TRBV28 to TRBJ1-2; D unclear. This CDR3 region has 13 residues. CDR1 MDHEN and CDR2 SYDVKM come from the germline V gene. V shed 3 bases and J shed 4 bases, with 9 bases lying between them. CDR3 sequence (DNA): TGTGCCAGCAGTTTTAGGGCAATCTATGGCTACACCTTC. Protein: CASSFRAIYGYTF.

This clonotype was counted ten times or more. A much larger clone is a single base away; this may be a read error. This rearrangement joins TRBV29-1 to TRBJ2-5, with TRBD2 identical over 14 bases. V lost 6 bases and J lost 9; bases outside the gene matches: 9. The CDR3 has 14 residues. Germline V gene sequence: CDR1 SQVTM, CDR2 ANQGSEA. The CDR3 coding sequence is TGCAGCGTGGGACTAGCGGGAGATACTGAGGCCCAGTACTTC. Translating gives CSVGLAGDTEAQYF.

Many counts were recorded for this clonotype. CDR3 protein: CSARAGTSGNTIYF. The CDR3 coding sequence is TGCAGTGCTCGGGCAGGGACGTCAGGAAACACCATATATTTT. J is TRBJ1-3 and V is TRBV20-1, with a possible D match to TRBD1 (5 bases). Trimming took off 5 bases at V and 4 bases at J, with 15 bases between the two ends. Germline V gene lookup returns CDR1 DFQATT and CDR2 SNEGSKA (reference sequence). The CDR3 is 14 amino acids.

This clonotype was seen at least ten times. A much larger clone lies a single base off, so this may be a read error. This rearrangement joins TRBV29-1 to TRBJ2-1; D possibly uses TRBD1 or TRBD2 (6 bases each). Germline CDR1 reads SQVTM; CDR2 reads ANQGSEA. The CDR3 length is 12 residues. CDR3 nucleotide sequence: TGCGGCGTCCGTTTTGGGGGGCTTGAGCAGTTCTTC. Translating it yields CGVRFGGLEQFF.

A note on this clonotype: Because it lacks the conserved phenylalanine or tryptophan at the end, this CDR3 is likely a read error. The chain has TRBV7-2 and TRBJ1-6; a possible D gene is TRBD1 (5 bases). The CDR3 has 18 residues. Germline V gene data show CDR1 as SGHTA and CDR2 as FQGNSA. In DNA form, the CDR3 reads TGTGCCAGCAGCTCGGTTACGCGGGACCTTCTAAGTAATCCACCCCTCCACATT. Protein product: CASSSVTRDLLSNPPLHI.

This clonotype was seen repeatedly, ten times or more. The chain combines TRBV20-1 with TRBJ1-2; D possibly corresponds to TRBD1 (5 bases). The V end was cut by 2 bases, the J end by 3 bases, with 13 bases between. The CDR3 is made up of 14 amino acids. The germline V gene has CDR1 DFQATT and CDR2 SNEGSKA (reference sequence). CDR3 bases: TGCAGTGCTAGATCTACAGGCGGGTACTATGGCTACACCTTC. This gives the protein CSARSTGGYYGYTF.

This clonotype was seen only a few times. This chain joins TRBV29-1 and TRBJ2-7, with a weak D call TRBD1 (6 bases). Germline V CDR1 and CDR2: SQVTM, ANQGSEA. Trimming pared 6 bases from V and 5 bases from J, leaving 11 bases between. The CDR3 has 11 amino acids. CDR3 amino acids: CSVGQFNEQYF. The CDR3 region has the DNA TGCAGCGTAGGACAGTTCAACGAGCAGTACTTC.

There are many counts of this clonotype. J is TRBJ2-1 and V is TRBV5-1; 9 bases line up with TRBD2. J gave up 6 bases and V 0 bases, and 7 bases lay outside the gene matches. The CDR3 is made up of 16 amino acids. Germline loops: CDR1 SGHRS, CDR2 YFSETQ. The CDR3 DNA reads as TGCGCCAGCAGCTTGGTCAAAGGTAGCGGGAGCAATGAGCAGTTCTTC. This sequence encodes CASSLVKGSGSNEQFF.

In the case of this clonotype: It is unclear where the CDR3 begins or ends on the DNA, so no DNA is shown, and the CDR3 is as TCRdb lists it. The chain employs TRBV2 and TRBJ1-6. The CDR3 spans 22 amino acids, including both terminal residues. The germline V gene encodes CDR1 SNHLY and CDR2 FYNNEI. The CDR3 sequence is CASSFYICSAPRAYNYNSPLHF.

This clonotype has at least ten counts. V usage is TRBV2 and J usage is TRBJ1-5, with a weak D call TRBD1 (5 bases). CDR1 is SNHLY and CDR2 is FYNNEI in the germline V gene. The CDR3 runs to 14 residues. Deletions cut 3 bases from V and 7 bases from J, with 13 bases between. The CDR3 is CASSDFGAEQPQHF. In DNA, the CDR3 is TGTGCCAGCAGTGATTTCGGGGCTGAGCAGCCCCAGCATTTT.

This clonotype was observed many times. This rearrangement joins TRBV12-3 or TRBV12-4 to TRBJ1-5; 7 nucleotides align to TRBD1. Losses at the gene ends were 6 bases for V and 3 bases for J; bases not matched to a gene: 8. The length of the CDR3 is 15 residues. CDR3 loop: CASSATGTDNQPQHF. As DNA, the CDR3 is TGTGCCAGCAGCGCAACCGGGACAGACAATCAGCCCCAGCATTTT.

In its sample, this clonotype was seen many times. The chain is built from TRBV29-1 and TRBJ2-2, with D possibly TRBD2 on 5 matching bases. This CDR3 has 12 residues. Trimming removed 7 bases from V and 11 bases from J, with 17 bases in between. Germline-derived CDR1 and CDR2 are SQVTM and ANQGSEA. CDR3 in amino acids: CSAQGEGSELFF. The CDR3, as DNA: TGCAGCGCCCAAGGAGAGGGTAGTGAGCTGTTTTTT.